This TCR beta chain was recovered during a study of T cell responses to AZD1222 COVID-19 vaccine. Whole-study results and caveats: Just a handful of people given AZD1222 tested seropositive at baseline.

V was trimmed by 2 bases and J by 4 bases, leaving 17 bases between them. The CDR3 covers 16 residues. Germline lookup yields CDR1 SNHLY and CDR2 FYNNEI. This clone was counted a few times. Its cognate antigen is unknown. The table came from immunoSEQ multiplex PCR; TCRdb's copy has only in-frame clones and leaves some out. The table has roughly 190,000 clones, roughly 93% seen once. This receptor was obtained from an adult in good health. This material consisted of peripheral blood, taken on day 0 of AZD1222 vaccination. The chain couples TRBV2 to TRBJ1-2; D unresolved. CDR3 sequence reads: CASSETRGAVIYGYTF. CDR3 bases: TGTGCCAGCAGTGAAACCCGAGGCGCGGTAATCTATGGCTACACCTTC. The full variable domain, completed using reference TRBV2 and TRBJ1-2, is EPEVTQTPSHQVTQMGQEVILRCVPISNHLYFYWYRQILGQKVEFLVSFYNNEISEKSEIFDDQFSVERPDGSNFTLKIRSTKLEDSAMYFCASSETRGAVIYGYTFGSGTRLTVV.